This T cell receptor beta chain was captured in a study of shared clonotypes between healthy human individuals. Running of the assay took place at deep level. Sequenced by immunoSEQ multiplex PCR; TCRdb stores in-frame clones only, minus some. Of about 1.1 million clones in the sample, around 77% were seen once. Germline V CDR1 and CDR2: SQVTM, ANQGSEA. The ends lost 6 bases at V and 0 bases at J; junction bases unmatched: 2. The CDR3 runs to 13 residues. Worth noting for this clone: The antigen is not known.

Study-level results: Memory subsets generally showed smaller estimated richness than naive subsets did. Non-shared clonotypes were found to have lower generation probabilities than the clonotypes that were shared by all four of the sorted-subset donors.

Material for sequencing was memory CD4+ T cells from PBMCs. Subset described: CD45RA-negative fraction. The V call is TRBV29-1, the J call TRBJ1-3, with TRBD1 matching over 7 bases. The source of this sequence is a man aged 18 to 29 in good health. Some clones in this sample may be carry-over from other donors' samples. Here the CDR3 reads CSVGTDSGNTIYF. Written as DNA, the CDR3 is TGCAGCGTCGGGACAGACTCTGGAAACACCATATATTTT. The variable domain in full, completed from reference TRBV29-1 and TRBJ1-3, reads SAVISQKPSRDICQRGTSLTIQCQVDSQVTMMFWYRQQPGQSLTLIATANQGSEATYESGFVIDKFPISRPNLTFSTLTVSNMSPEDSSIYLCSVGTDSGNTIYFGEGSWLTVV.